The 16 T cell receptor beta chains below were found in one sample sequenced in a study of blood T cell repertoires in COVID-19. The assay was immunoSEQ multiplex PCR, and TCRdb's table has in-frame clones only and misses some. The sample has around 250,000 clones, around 84% seen once. Sample: peripheral blood. These receptors were collected from a woman in her 70s with active or convalescent COVID-19.

CDR3 sequence reads: CASSDRTSRGYTF. The CDR3 DNA sequence: TGCGCCAGCAGTGACAGGACAAGTAGAGGCTACACCTTC. The V and J genes are TRBV4-3 and TRBJ1-2; TRBD1 might be the D (6 bases). The germline V and J ends were trimmed by 6 bases and 8 bases, with 16 bases remaining between them. There are 13 residues in the CDR3. The germline CDR1 and CDR2 sequences are LGHNA and YSLEER.

This chain joins TRBV10-3 and TRBJ1-6, with TRBD1 as a possible D gene (5 bases). CDR1 and CDR2 from the germline V gene are ENHRY and SYGVKD. There are 14 residues in the CDR3. The CDR3 region is CASREVLDNSPLHF. CDR3 bases: TGTGCATCCAGGGAAGTGCTAGATAATTCACCCCTCCACTTT.

The chain couples TRBV6-1 to TRBJ1-1, with D uncertain. This CDR3 has 14 amino acids. Germline V gene data show CDR1 as MNHNS and CDR2 as SASEGT. V was clipped by 3 bases and J by 5 bases, with 13 bases between them. The CDR3 bases are TGTGCCAGCAGTGAGAGAACCGGGATGACTGAAGCTTTCTTT. It encodes CASSERTGMTEAFF.

The chain carries TRBV5-1 and TRBJ1-3; D is uncertain. V was shortened by 4 bases and J by 3 bases, with 11 bases between the two germline ends. The CDR3 covers 14 residues. CDR1 is SGHRS, CDR2 YFSETQ, per germline. The CDR3 coding sequence is TGCGCCAGCAGCCCCCAGGTCTATGGAAACACCATATATTTT. It encodes CASSPQVYGNTIYF.

In nucleotides, the CDR3 is TGTGCCAGCAGCGTAGCTCTAGTCCATACGCAGTATTTT. This gives the protein CASSVALVHTQYF. The chain uses TRBV9 and TRBJ2-3; D uncertain. This CDR3 has 13 residues. The germline V gene has CDR1 SGDLS and CDR2 YYNGEE. V lost 0 bases and J lost 7, with 9 bases in between.

J is TRBJ1-3 and V is TRBV11-2; no firm D call. V gave up 2 bases and J gave up 0 bases, with 20 bases separating them. Germline assignment: CDR1 SGHAT and CDR2 FQNNGV. The CDR3 runs to 19 residues. The CDR3 reads CASSLNSGIRGSSGNTIYF. The CDR3, as DNA: TGTGCCAGCAGCTTAAATTCCGGGATTCGGGGAAGCTCTGGAAACACCATATATTTT.

The chain uses TRBV6-5 and TRBJ1-1, with TRBD1 matching over 7 bases. CDR1 is MNHEY and CDR2 is SVGAGI in the germline V gene. The CDR3 runs 14 residues. V trimming: 4 bases; J trimming: 3 bases; junction bases outside the gene matches: 5. CDR3 DNA sequence: TGTGCCAGCAGTTTGACAGGGCGGGACACTGAAGCTTTCTTT. Translated: CASSLTGRDTEAFF.

The chain joins TRBV5-5 to TRBJ2-6; D may be TRBD1 (6 bases). The V end was cut by 0 bases, the J end by 2 bases, with 12 bases between. Germline V gene data show CDR1 as SGHKS and CDR2 as YYEKEE (reference sequence). The CDR3 sequence is 17 residues long. CDR3 region: CASSLGGTLAGANVLTF. Here the CDR3 DNA reads TGTGCCAGCAGCTTGGGGGGGACACTCGCTGGGGCCAACGTCCTGACTTTC.

The V and J genes are TRBV6-1 and TRBJ1-4, with D perhaps matching TRBD1 (6 bases). This CDR3 has 17 amino acids. The V and J ends lost 3 bases and 6 bases respectively, with 20 bases between them. Germline CDR1 MNHNS, CDR2 SASEGT. In nucleotides, the CDR3 is TGTGCCAGCAGTGATTCGAGGGGGAACGGATTCCATGAAAAACTGTTTTTT. It translates to CASSDSRGNGFHEKLFF.

CDR3 in DNA: TGTGCCAGCAGCTTAGCGCCGACAGGGGAGTACGAGCAGTACTTC. This sequence encodes CASSLAPTGEYEQYF. The chain is built from TRBV7-9 and TRBJ2-7, with 8 positions matching TRBD1. The germline gives CDR1 SEHNR, CDR2 FQNEAQ (reference sequence). The CDR3 sequence is 15 residues long. The V segment lost 0 bases and the J segment 4 bases; nucleotides outside the gene matches: 5.

V is TRBV5-3 and J is TRBJ2-5; 15 bases map to TRBD2. TRBV5-3 is recorded as an ORF, its role being uncertain. The V gene end was trimmed by 0 bases and the J gene end by 0 bases; junction bases not matched to a gene: 9. The CDR3 length is 20 residues. This chain's CDR3 is CARSLAVGTSGGYNQETQYF. CDR3 nucleotides: TGTGCCAGAAGCTTGGCCGTCGGGACTAGCGGGGGGTACAACCAAGAGACCCAGTACTTC.

This chain links TRBV5-4 with TRBJ2-2; TRBD1 might be the D (5 bases). V dropped 5 bases and J dropped 0 bases, with 14 bases sitting between them. Germline CDR1 and CDR2: SGHNT and YYREEE (reference sequence). The CDR3 extends over 16 amino acids. This CDR3 reads CASSPPGPANTGELFF. The DNA for the CDR3 is TGTGCCAGCAGTCCCCCAGGGCCCGCGAACACCGGGGAGCTGTTTTTT.

This clone occurred a few times. The genes are TRBV5-1 and TRBJ2-6, with D uncertain. CDR1 is SGHRS, CDR2 YFSETQ, per germline. CDR3 length: 14 amino acids. Between the trimmed V and J ends, which lost 0 bases and 3 bases, there was a span of 4 bases. The CDR3 DNA reads as TGCGCCAGCAGCTTGGCCTTTGGGGCCAACGTCCTGACTTTC. It specifies CASSLAFGANVLTF.

The chain couples TRBV2 to TRBJ1-2, with TRBD1 identical over 8 bases. V lost 0 bases, J lost 4 bases, and 7 bases stayed unmatched. This CDR3 has 16 amino acids. Germline CDR1 and CDR2: SNHLY and FYNNEI. The DNA of the CDR3 is TGTGCCAGCAGTGAAGCGCTTCAGGGGGCGGGCTATGGCTACACCTTC. Translating it yields CASSEALQGAGYGYTF.

The chain couples TRBV6-6 to TRBJ2-3; no definite D call. The CDR3 sequence is 14 residues long. Germline CDR1 MNHNY, CDR2 SVGAGI (reference sequence). The germline V and J ends were trimmed by 0 bases and 5 bases, with 9 bases remaining between them. The DNA of the CDR3 is TGTGCCAGCAGTTACTCCTCAGGTGGAGATACGCAGTATTTT. This codes for CASSYSSGGDTQYF.

This chain links TRBV5-5 with TRBJ1-5; the D gene is possibly TRBD1 (6 bases). CDR1 SGHKS and CDR2 YYEKEE come from the germline V gene (reference sequence). Deletions cut 6 bases from V and 4 bases from J, with 17 bases between. There are 15 residues in the CDR3. CDR3 loop: CASTWGQGQNQPQHF. CDR3 in DNA: TGTGCCAGCACCTGGGGGCAGGGCCAAAATCAGCCCCAGCATTTT.